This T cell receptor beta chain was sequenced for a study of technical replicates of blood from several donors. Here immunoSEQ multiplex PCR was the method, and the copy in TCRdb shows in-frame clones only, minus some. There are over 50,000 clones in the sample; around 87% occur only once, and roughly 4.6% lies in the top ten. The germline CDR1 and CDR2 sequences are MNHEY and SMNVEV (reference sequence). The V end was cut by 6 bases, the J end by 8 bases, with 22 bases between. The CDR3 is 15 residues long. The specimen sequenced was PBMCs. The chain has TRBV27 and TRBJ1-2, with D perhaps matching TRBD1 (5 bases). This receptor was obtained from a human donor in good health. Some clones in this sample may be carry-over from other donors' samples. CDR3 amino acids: CASSGRPGLGGGYTF. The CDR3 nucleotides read TGTGCCAGCAGCGGCCGGCCGGGACTCGGGGGAGGCTACACCTTC.